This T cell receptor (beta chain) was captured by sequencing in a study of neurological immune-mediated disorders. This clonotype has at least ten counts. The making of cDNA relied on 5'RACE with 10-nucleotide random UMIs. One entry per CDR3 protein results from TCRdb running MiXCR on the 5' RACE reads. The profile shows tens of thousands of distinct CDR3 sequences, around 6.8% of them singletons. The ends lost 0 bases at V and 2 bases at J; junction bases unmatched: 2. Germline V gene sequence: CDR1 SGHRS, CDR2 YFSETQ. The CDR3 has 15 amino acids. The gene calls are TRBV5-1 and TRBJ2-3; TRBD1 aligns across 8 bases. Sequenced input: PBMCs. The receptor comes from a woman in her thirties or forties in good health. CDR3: CASSLEGQDTDTQYF. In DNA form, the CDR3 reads TGCGCCAGCAGCTTGGAGGGACAGGACACAGATACGCAGTATTTT.